This entry lists 16 T cell receptor beta chains sequenced from one sample in a study of blood T cell repertoires in COVID-19. Generated by immunoSEQ multiplex PCR, the TCRdb table keeps only in-frame clones and is missing some. The table has around 150,000 clones, about 81% seen once. The specimen sequenced was peripheral blood. These TCRs come from a human donor in a cohort sampled during active COVID-19.

The V and J genes are TRBV4-1 and TRBJ2-1, with TRBD1 matching over 9 bases. J gave up 4 bases and V 2 bases, and 6 bases lay outside the gene matches. Germline V gene lookup returns CDR1 MGHRA and CDR2 YSYEKL. This CDR3 is 16 amino acids long. CDR3 bases: TGCGCCAGCAGCCAACTCGGACAGGGGATGTACAATGAGCAGTTCTTC. Amino acid sequence: CASSQLGQGMYNEQFF.

This chain connects TRBV30 to TRBJ1-1, with a tentative D call TRBD1 (6 bases). CDR3 length equals 15 residues. Between the trimmed V and J ends, which lost 2 bases and 1 base, there was a span of 14 bases. Looked up from germline, CDR1 is GTSNPN and CDR2 is SVGIG (reference sequence). As DNA, the CDR3 is TGTGCCTGGAGTTCGGCCTCGACAGGGAACACTGAAGCTTTCTTT. It is translated as CAWSSASTGNTEAFF.

CDR3 sequence reads: CASSPATGAGSGTEAFF. The CDR3 DNA reads as TGTGCCAGCTCACCAGCGACAGGGGCCGGTTCGGGCACTGAAGCTTTCTTT. The genes are TRBV18 and TRBJ1-1; 8 bases align to TRBD1. Germline lookup yields CDR1 KGHSH and CDR2 LQKENI. This CDR3 contains 17 residues. The V and J ends lost 2 bases and 4 bases, in that order; junction bases with no gene match: 12.

The chain couples TRBV9 to TRBJ2-7, with TRBD2 matching over 11 bases. Looked up from germline, CDR1 is SGDLS and CDR2 is YYNGEE. With 0 bases clipped from V and 0 bases from J, the junction kept 2 bases outside the gene matches. The CDR3 has 16 amino acids. The CDR3 spells CASSVGSGGASYEQYF. The DNA of the CDR3 is TGTGCCAGCAGCGTAGGTAGCGGGGGGGCCTCCTACGAGCAGTACTTC. The full variable domain, with the rest looked up from reference TRBV9 and TRBJ2-7, is DSGVTQTPKHLITATGQRVTLRCSPRSGDLSVYWYQQSLDQGLQFLIQYYNGEERAKGNILERFSAQQFPDLHSELNLSSLELGDSALYFCASSVGSGGASYEQYFGPGTRLTVT.

The gene calls are TRBV10-3 and TRBJ1-5; D not certain. V was trimmed by 0 bases and J by 0 bases, leaving 6 bases between them. The CDR3 length is 15 residues. Germline CDR1 ENHRY, CDR2 SYGVKD. CDR3 sequence reads: CAISESPYSNQPQHF. The CDR3 DNA is TGTGCCATCAGTGAGTCCCCCTATAGCAATCAGCCCCAGCATTTT.

On this clone: The junction and the germline gene differ at one end; a read error may be behind it. The V gene is TRBV6-2 or TRBV6-3, the J gene TRBJ2-1; 8 positions agree with TRBD2. Germline V lookup: CDR1 MNHEY, CDR2 SVGEGT. This CDR3 spans 11 amino acids. The CDR3 is CASSYEREPFF. The CDR3 bases are TGTGCCAGCAGTTACGAGCGGGAGCCGTTCTTC.

A few counts support this clone. V usage is TRBV5-6 and J usage is TRBJ2-5; 7 positions match TRBD1. The CDR3 is 14 residues long. After removal of 3 bases from V and 1 base from J, the junction contained 3 bases not matched to a gene. Germline lookup yields CDR1 SGHDT and CDR2 YYEEEE. The CDR3 region has the DNA TGTGCCAGCAGCTACAGACAGGGCCAAGAGACCCAGTACTTC. Its protein is CASSYRQGQETQYF.

J is TRBJ2-3 and V is TRBV5-8; possibly TRBD2 for D (6 bases). This CDR3 region has 15 residues. Trimming pared 3 bases from V and 4 bases from J, leaving 15 bases between. Germline values: CDR1 SGHTS, CDR2 YDEGEE. The CDR3 region is CASSSGRGFSDTQYF. As DNA, the CDR3 is TGTGCCAGCAGCTCTGGTCGGGGGTTTTCAGATACGCAGTATTTT.

The gene calls are TRBV20-1 and TRBJ1-4, with D hard to call. The CDR3 runs 11 residues. The V end lost 4 bases, the J end lost 8 bases, and 8 bases lay between the germline ends. CDR1 is DFQATT and CDR2 is SNEGSKA in the germline V gene (reference sequence). For the CDR3, the DNA is TGCAGTGCTACACTGCGGGAAAAACTGTTTTTT. Translated, it gives CSATLREKLFF.

The chain links TRBV6-5 to TRBJ1-3; D unresolved. This CDR3 is 16 amino acids long. Trimming pared 0 bases from V and 3 bases from J, leaving 12 bases between. Germline CDR1 is MNHEY and CDR2 is SVGAGI. The CDR3 region is CASSYSRGRGGNTIYF. For the CDR3, the DNA is TGTGCCAGCAGTTACTCGAGAGGGCGGGGTGGAAACACCATATATTTT.

This chain joins TRBV18 and TRBJ1-1; TRBD1 is a possible D gene (5 bases). Trimming took off 6 bases at V and 0 bases at J, with 11 bases between the two ends. CDR1 and CDR2 (germline): KGHSH, LQKENI. The CDR3 covers 14 residues. CDR3 sequence: CASSPGGMNTEAFF. Here the CDR3 DNA reads TGTGCCAGCTCTCCCGGGGGGATGAACACTGAAGCTTTCTTT. The full variable domain, its missing parts supplied by reference TRBV18 and TRBJ1-1, is NAGVMQNPRHLVRRRGQEARLRCSPMKGHSHVYWYRQLPEEGLKFMVYLQKENIIDESGMPKERFSAEFPKEGPSILRIQQVVRGDSAAYFCASSPGGMNTEAFFGQGTRLTVV.

This chain joins TRBV13 and TRBJ2-1, with TRBD2 identical over 14 bases. Germline V gene sequence: CDR1 PRHDT, CDR2 FYEKMQ (reference sequence). The CDR3 is 20 residues long. J was trimmed by 2 bases and V by 5 bases; bases with no gene match: 14. CDR3 residues: CASSPSRPGLAGAAYNEQFF. CDR3 sequence (DNA): TGTGCCAGCAGCCCTAGCCGCCCGGGACTAGCGGGGGCTGCCTACAATGAGCAGTTCTTC.

This clone was recorded only once. CDR3 sequence: CASSPPLGGTSTDTQYF. The DNA for the CDR3 is TGTGCCAGCAGTCCCCCCTTGGGGGGAACTAGCACAGATACGCAGTATTTT. The rearrangement joins TRBV6-4 to TRBJ2-3, with D possibly matching TRBD2 (6 bases). The V gene lost 5 bases and the J gene lost 0 bases, with 18 bases spanning the gap. This CDR3 spans 17 amino acids. Germline loops: CDR1 MRHNA, CDR2 SNTAGT.

This sequence joins TRBV19 and TRBJ2-7; TRBD2 matches at 8 bases. Trimming removed 9 bases from V and 9 bases from J; junction bases left unmatched: 34. The CDR3 loop spans 20 amino acids. Germline CDR1 LNHDA, CDR2 SQIVND (reference sequence). In DNA, the CDR3 is TGTGCCAGACGAACTCCACTCTCTCCCTTAGCGGGGATCCGTTTTTTTGTGCAGTACTTC. Its protein product is CARRTPLSPLAGIRFFVQYF.

This clone was seen just once. J is TRBJ2-5 and V is TRBV19; 9 bases line up with TRBD2. CDR3 length equals 16 residues. Looked up from germline, CDR1 is LNHDA and CDR2 is SQIVND (reference sequence). V trimming: 0 bases; J trimming: 5 bases; junction bases outside the gene matches: 7. CDR3 protein: CASSIERGRAGETQYF. CDR3 nucleotide sequence: TGTGCCAGTAGTATAGAACGCGGGAGGGCCGGGGAGACCCAGTACTTC.

CDR3 DNA: TGCAGTGCTAGTCCAGCGGGTGGGGCAGATACGCAGTATTTT. The encoded protein is CSASPAGGADTQYF. J is TRBJ2-3 and V is TRBV20-1; D may be TRBD2 (6 bases). The CDR3 runs to 14 residues. Trimming removed 3 bases from V and 4 bases from J, with 14 bases in between. CDR1 is DFQATT and CDR2 is SNEGSKA in the germline V gene (reference sequence).